The 16 T cell receptor beta chains below come from one sample, sequenced in a study of blood T cell repertoires in COVID-19. Clones were sequenced by immunoSEQ multiplex PCR, and TCRdb holds only the in-frame ones, with some missing. The sample has hundreds of thousands of clones; 88% are singletons. Sequencing was performed on peripheral blood. These receptors came from a man aged 18-30 years with active or convalescent COVID-19.

This clone was picked up a small number of times. CDR3 sequence (DNA): TGTGCCAGCAGTGTAGACACGATAGGTAATCAGCCCCAGCATTTT. Residues: CASSVDTIGNQPQHF. V gene TRBV2 combines with J gene TRBJ1-5; no definite D call. Per germline, CDR1 SNHLY and CDR2 FYNNEI. Trimming stripped 4 bases from V and 4 bases from J, with 14 bases between. The CDR3 length is 15 residues.

The chain combines TRBV5-6 with TRBJ1-1; 8 bases align to TRBD1. The CDR3 totals 17 residues. The germline gives CDR1 SGHDT, CDR2 YYEEEE. Trimming cost V 4 bases and J 3 bases; bases outside gene matches: 14. The DNA of the CDR3 is TGTGCCAGCAGCCGAAGGACAGGGAAGGTCGGGTACACTGAAGCTTTCTTT. Its protein product is CASSRRTGKVGYTEAFF.

This chain links TRBV3-1 (or the pseudogene TRBV3-2) with TRBJ1-2; TRBD1 aligns across 9 bases. The CDR3 sequence is 17 residues long. The junction had 11 bases not matched to a gene; V was cut back by 0 bases and J by 6 bases. CDR1 and CDR2 from the germline V gene are LGHDT and YNNKEL (reference sequence). CDR3: CASSQDPSTGGVDGYTF. As DNA, the CDR3 is TGTGCCAGCAGCCAAGATCCCTCGACAGGGGGTGTGGATGGCTACACCTTC.

In its sample, this clone was seen once. The V and J genes are TRBV19 and TRBJ1-5; no clear D gene. The CDR3 totals 14 residues. Between the trimmed V and J ends, which lost 6 bases and 6 bases, there was a span of 15 bases. Germline loops: CDR1 LNHDA, CDR2 SQIVND (reference sequence). The CDR3 region is CASRGEGRGQPQHF. The CDR3 DNA is TGTGCCAGTAGAGGAGAGGGCCGAGGTCAGCCCCAGCATTTT.

V and J are TRBV6-5 and TRBJ1-2; D may be TRBD1 (6 bases). The V end was cut by 11 bases, the J end by 7 bases, with 23 bases between. Germline CDR1 and CDR2: MNHEY and SVGAGI. The CDR3 sequence is 14 residues long. The CDR3 DNA sequence: TGTGCCCACAATATAGGGGGGGCGAAGAGTGGCTACACCTTC. Its translation is CAHNIGGAKSGYTF.

The chain uses TRBV10-2 and TRBJ1-5, with 7 bases matching TRBD1. This CDR3 has 14 residues. Per the germline V gene, CDR1 is WSHSY and CDR2 is SAAADI. V trimming: 2 bases; J trimming: 5 bases; junction bases outside the gene matches: 3. CDR3 loop: CASSETGVYQPQHF. The CDR3 nucleotides are TGCGCCAGCAGTGAGACAGGGGTCTATCAGCCCCAGCATTTT.

The chain recombines TRBV27 with TRBJ1-1, with D maybe TRBD1 (6 bases). The CDR3 runs to 15 residues. Trimming pared 4 bases from V and 1 base from J, leaving 13 bases between. The germline V gene has CDR1 MNHEY and CDR2 SMNVEV (reference sequence). CDR3 bases: TGTGCCAGCAGTTCCCGGGGGGGGGCGAACACTGAAGCTTTCTTT. Its translation: CASSSRGGANTEAFF.

V is TRBV5-6 and J is TRBJ1-1; D perhaps matches TRBD1 (6 bases). Trimming took off 0 bases at V and 1 base at J, with 7 bases between the two ends. CDR1 is SGHDT and CDR2 is YYEEEE in the germline V gene. The CDR3 totals 14 residues. The CDR3 bases are TGTGCCAGCAGCTTGGGACAGGAGAACACTGAAGCTTTCTTT. This encodes CASSLGQENTEAFF.

The chain links TRBV7-2 to TRBJ2-7; the D gene is possibly TRBD2 (6 bases). Germline lookup yields CDR1 SGHTA and CDR2 FQGNSA. This CDR3 is built from 14 residues. Trimming shortened V by 1 base and J by 3 bases, and 10 bases separated the two germline ends. CDR3 sequence: CASSLGPGDYEQYF. The DNA of the CDR3 is TGTGCCAGCAGCTTAGGGCCGGGAGACTACGAGCAGTACTTC.

The V call is TRBV11-1, the J call TRBJ1-2; the D is unclear. CDR3 size: 13 residues. The V end lost 6 bases, the J end lost 7 bases, and 15 bases lay between the germline ends. Germline-derived CDR1 and CDR2 are SGHAT and FQDESV (reference sequence). The CDR3 DNA sequence: TGTGCCAGCAGGTCTACCCAAGGGAGTGGCTACACCTTC. This sequence encodes CASRSTQGSGYTF.

This chain uses TRBV14 with TRBJ2-2, with TRBD2 matching over 10 bases. Germline values: CDR1 SGHDN, CDR2 FVKESK. The J segment lost 4 bases and the V segment lost 4 bases, leaving 12 bases of the junction unmatched. This CDR3 has 18 amino acids. The DNA of the CDR3 is TGTGCCAGCAGCCCTCTAGCGGGGGTCATCCGTGGCACCGGGGAGCTGTTTTTT. Its protein is CASSPLAGVIRGTGELFF.

The gene calls are TRBV27 and TRBJ1-5; 10 bases match TRBD1. V shed 6 bases and J 3 bases; nucleotides not matched to a gene: 5. CDR3 length: 15 residues. Germline-derived CDR1 and CDR2 are MNHEY and SMNVEV (reference sequence). The CDR3 nucleotides read TGTGCCAGCAGATCGACAGGGGGCATCAATCAGCCCCAGCATTTT. Translated: CASRSTGGINQPQHF.

This clone was detected only once. This rearrangement joins TRBV4-1 to TRBJ2-7; TRBD1 matches at 11 bases. Germline V gene data show CDR1 as MGHRA and CDR2 as YSYEKL. With 3 bases clipped from V and 7 bases from J, the junction kept 5 bases outside the gene matches. The CDR3 runs to 14 residues. This CDR3 reads CASSQGQGVREQYF. The DNA for the CDR3 is TGCGCCAGCAGCCAGGGACAGGGGGTAAGGGAGCAGTACTTC.

The chain couples TRBV9 to TRBJ1-1; TRBD1 matches 9 bases. J gave up 11 bases and V 4 bases, and 12 bases lay outside the gene matches. The CDR3 is 14 residues long. In germline, CDR1 is SGDLS, CDR2 YYNGEE. The DNA for the CDR3 is TGTGCCAGCAGCCCTCAGGGACAGGGAAAAGGGGCTTTCTTT. Residues: CASSPQGQGKGAFF.

This chain joins TRBV12-3 or TRBV12-4 and TRBJ1-2; no reliable D call. This CDR3 is built from 12 residues. V lost 3 bases, J lost 6 bases, and 8 bases lay in between. The CDR3 coding sequence is TGTGCCAGCAGTTTTGAGGGAGATGGCTACACCTTC. Protein product: CASSFEGDGYTF.

CDR3 in DNA: TGTGCCAGCAGCTGGGCGGCGGGGCTGGCCTACGAGCAGTACTTC. As protein: CASSWAAGLAYEQYF. This chain uses TRBV5-4 with TRBJ2-7; tentative D call: TRBD2 (6 bases). Trimming left V 3 bases short and J 2 bases short, with 15 bases between. The CDR3 covers 15 residues. Germline V gene lookup returns CDR1 SGHNT and CDR2 YYREEE (reference sequence).